This TCR beta chain was sequenced in a study of metastatic and nonmetastatic thyroid tumors. From the PCR reads, TCRdb re-called clones with MiXCR. The sample consists of approximately 7,600 clones, approximately 35% of them appearing once. Patients were all untreated before their thyroid surgery. V was cut by 1 base and J by 8 bases, with 25 bases left in between. The germline V gene has CDR1 SGHRS and CDR2 YFSETQ. The CDR3 contains 18 residues. This chain joins TRBV5-1 and TRBJ2-1; a possible D gene is TRBD1 (7 bases). The clonotype comes from a female donor with papillary thyroid cancer or a benign thyroid nodule (not recorded which). Some clones in this sample may be carry-over from other donors' samples. The sample consisted of tumor tissue. The CDR3 DNA is TGCGCCAGCAGCTTGTTGGGCGTTGCTCGGGAGCAGGGGGATGAGCAGTTCTTC. This codes for CASSLLGVAREQGDEQFF.